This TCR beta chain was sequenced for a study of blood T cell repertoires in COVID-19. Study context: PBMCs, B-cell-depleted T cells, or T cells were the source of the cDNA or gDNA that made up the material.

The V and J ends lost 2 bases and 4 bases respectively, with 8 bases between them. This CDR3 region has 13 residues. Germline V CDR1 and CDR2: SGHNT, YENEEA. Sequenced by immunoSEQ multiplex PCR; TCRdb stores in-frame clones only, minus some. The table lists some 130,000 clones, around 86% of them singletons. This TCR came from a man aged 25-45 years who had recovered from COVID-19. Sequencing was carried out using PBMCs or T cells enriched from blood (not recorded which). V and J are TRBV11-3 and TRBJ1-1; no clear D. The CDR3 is CASSLRSGTEAFF. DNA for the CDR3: TGTGCCAGCAGCTTACGGTCCGGCACTGAAGCTTTCTTT.